This T cell receptor beta chain is from a study of T cells after yellow fever vaccination. Study information: SMART-Seq v4 Ultra Low Input prepared the low-cell-number fractions. Study outcomes and limitations: The secondary response was weaker, and its peak arrived faster, on day 5 versus 15. Most primary-vaccination clones recurred post-booster (roughly 96% CD4, around 90% CD8).

From germline, CDR1 is DFQATT and CDR2 SNEGSKA (reference sequence). Trimming stripped 0 bases from V and 2 bases from J, with 8 bases between. The CDR3 consists of 13 residues. TCRdb re-derived calls from the 5' RACE reads in MiXCR, one entry per CDR3 protein. The data show around 330,000 distinct CDR3 sequences, approximately 3.8% seen once. There are a few counts of this clonotype. The antigen is unknown. This sequence originates from a man younger than 35 who received the YFV17D yellow fever vaccine. The V call is TRBV20-1, the J call TRBJ2-7; D is unclear. Here the sequenced sample was PBMCs, taken on the day of the yellow fever booster vaccination. The CDR3: CSARDRAPYEQYF. CDR3 nucleotides: TGCAGTGCTAGAGATAGGGCCCCCTACGAGCAGTACTTC.